The T cell receptor beta chain under discussion was sequenced for a study of shared clonotypes between healthy human individuals. In regard to this clone: Its antigen is unidentified.

General study findings and limits: Generally, estimated richness proved larger in naive subsets than it did in memory subsets. Non-shared clonotypes displayed generation probabilities falling below those of clonotypes present in all four donors.

A split of CD4+ cells into CD45RA+ naive and CD45RA-negative memory subsets was performed. The CDR3 contains 15 residues. V dropped 1 base and J dropped 0 bases, with 10 bases sitting between them. Germline CDR1 is LGHNA and CDR2 is YNFKEQ. Genomic DNA of each subset was evenly split across several immunoSEQ plates. Assay used: immunoSEQ multiplex PCR; TCRdb lists only in-frame clones, some missing. The profile shows about 2.4 million clones, 93% of them singletons. The chain links TRBV4-2 to TRBJ2-7; D unresolved. The TCR comes from a man younger than 35 in good health. Some clones in this sample may be carry-over from other donors' samples. Sample: naive CD4+ T cells from PBMCs. Subset here: CD45RA+ positively selected. CDR3: CASSQGSYSSYEQYF. The CDR3 coding sequence is TGTGCCAGCAGCCAAGGGTCTTATAGCTCCTACGAGCAGTACTTC.